This T cell receptor beta chain emerged from a study of type 1 and type 2 diabetes patients. Trimming removed 3 bases from V and 2 bases from J, with 14 bases in between. Germline CDR1 and CDR2: LNHNV and YYDKDF (reference sequence). This CDR3 comprises 15 residues. Amplification started from genomic DNA. Multiplex PCR with 30 forward and 13 reverse primers amplified the TCR beta CDR3. TCRdb re-derived calls from the multiplex PCR reads in MiXCR, one entry per CDR3 protein. This table has fewer than 300,000 distinct CDR3 sequences, 47% appearing once. This TCR derives from a man between 18 and 29 years old with type 2 diabetes. V and J are TRBV15 and TRBJ2-7; no clear D gene. Sequenced input: peripheral blood mononuclear cells (PBMCs). CDR3 nucleotides: TGTGCCACCAGCAGCCAGGCCGGTGGCGCCTACGAGCAGTACTTC. The encoded protein is CATSSQAGGAYEQYF. The full variable domain, completed using reference TRBV15 and TRBJ2-7, is DAMVIQNPRYQVTQFGKPVTLSCSQTLNHNVMYWYQQKSSQAPKLLFHYYDKDFNNEADTPDNFQSRRPNTSFCFLDIRSPGLGDTAMYLCATSSQAGGAYEQYFGPGTRLTVT.